These 16 T cell receptor beta chains came from one sample sequenced in a study of Graves' ophthalmopathy and Graves' hyperthyroidism. Beta-chain TCR CDR3 regions were amplified from RNA transcripts. HTBI-primed RT-PCR formed the first round, and a multiplex PCR formed the second. TCRdb reprocessed the multiplex PCR reads with MiXCR, giving one entry per CDR3 protein. The data hold about 620,000 distinct CDR3 sequences, with about a fifth observed a single time. The specimen was peripheral blood. The receptor source for this set is a woman in her late teens or twenties with stable Graves' hyperthyroidism. Some clones in this sample may be carry-over from other donors' samples.

This clonotype was observed at least ten times. The V call is TRBV6-1, the J call TRBJ1-1; 10 bases are a match to TRBD1. This CDR3 contains 15 residues. With 5 bases clipped from V and 0 bases from J, the junction kept 3 bases outside the gene matches. The germline CDR1 and CDR2 sequences are MNHNS and SASEGT. In nucleotides, the CDR3 is TGTGCCAGCAGTCCGGGACAGGGGTTGAACACTGAAGCTTTCTTT. Translation gives CASSPGQGLNTEAFF.

This clonotype has a single count. This chain links TRBV11-2 with TRBJ2-7; 11 nucleotides agree with TRBD1. The V gene end was trimmed by 0 bases and the J gene end by 3 bases; junction bases not matched to a gene: 16. CDR1 SGHAT and CDR2 FQNNGV come from the germline V gene. The CDR3 contains 20 residues. The CDR3 region is CASSLDPYSGQGASGYEQYF. Written as DNA, the CDR3 is TGTGCCAGCAGCTTAGATCCTTACTCCGGACAGGGGGCAAGCGGCTACGAGCAGTACTTC. The full variable domain, in which reference TRBV11-2 and TRBJ2-7 provide the parts outside the CDR3, is EAGVAQSPRYKIIEKRQSVAFWCNPISGHATLYWYQQILGQGPKLLIQFQNNGVVDDSQLPKDRFSAERLKGVDSTLKIQPAKLEDSAVYLCASSLDPYSGQGASGYEQYFGPGTRLTVT.

This clonotype was picked up many times. This sequence joins TRBV20-1 and TRBJ2-4; possibly TRBD1 for D (6 bases). This CDR3 region has 13 residues. Trimming shortened V by 5 bases and J by 2 bases, and 10 bases separated the two germline ends. Germline V gives CDR1 DFQATT, CDR2 SNEGSKA (reference sequence). Here the CDR3 reads CSAQGTTKNIQYF. CDR3 nucleotide sequence: TGCAGTGCTCAGGGGACAACCAAAAACATTCAGTACTTC.

This clonotype was found many times. The chain carries TRBV7-2 and TRBJ1-2, with 7 positions matching TRBD1. Trimming cost V 5 bases and J 8 bases; bases outside gene matches: 8. This CDR3 is built from 13 residues. Looked up from germline, CDR1 is SGHTA and CDR2 is FQGNSA. CDR3 sequence: CASSHTGVRGYTF. For the CDR3, the DNA is TGTGCCAGCAGCCACACAGGGGTCCGAGGCTACACCTTC.

In this sample, this clonotype turned up many times. The gene calls are TRBV7-8 and TRBJ2-2, with a possible D match to TRBD2 (6 bases). V lost 7 bases and J lost 1, with 13 bases in between. CDR1 SGHVS and CDR2 FQNEAQ come from the germline V gene. The CDR3 is made up of 15 amino acids. CDR3 nucleotides: TGTGCCAGCACCTGGGGGGAGGTGAACACCGGGGAGCTGTTTTTT. It is translated as CASTWGEVNTGELFF.

J is TRBJ1-1 and V is TRBV2; 7 bases match TRBD1. V shed 4 bases, J shed 0 bases, and the junction held 11 bases outside the gene matches. This CDR3 is 17 amino acids long. The germline gives CDR1 SNHLY, CDR2 FYNNEI. The chain's CDR3 is CASSAWAGGGMNTEAFF. In DNA form, the CDR3 reads TGTGCCAGCAGTGCTTGGGCAGGGGGAGGGATGAACACTGAAGCTTTCTTT. The whole variable domain, filled in from reference TRBV2 and TRBJ1-1, reads EPEVTQTPSHQVTQMGQEVILRCVPISNHLYFYWYRQILGQKVEFLVSFYNNEISEKSEIFDDQFSVERPDGSNFTLKIRSTKLEDSAMYFCASSAWAGGGMNTEAFFGQGTRLTVV.

This clonotype was picked up a small number of times. V usage is TRBV11-2 and J usage is TRBJ2-2; D remains ambiguous. CDR1 is SGHAT, CDR2 FQNNGV, per germline. V was shortened by 6 bases and J by 10 bases, with 12 bases between the two germline ends. The length of the CDR3 is 12 residues. CDR3 DNA sequence: TGTGCCAGCAGAGCTTATTTACCGGAGCTGTTTTTT. Protein: CASRAYLPELFF.

This clonotype was counted ten times or more. This sequence joins TRBV20-1 and TRBJ2-3; 10 nucleotides match TRBD2. The CDR3 has 13 residues. Trimming removed 6 bases from V and 12 bases from J; junction bases left unmatched: 12. Germline-derived CDR1 and CDR2 are DFQATT and SNEGSKA (reference sequence). The DNA for the CDR3 is TGCAGTGCAATGGGGAGCGGGAGGGATGAACAGTATTTT. This encodes CSAMGSGRDEQYF.

CDR3 protein: CASSFRTGAMNTEAFF. The CDR3 coding sequence is TGTGCCAGCAGTTTCCGGACAGGGGCAATGAACACTGAAGCTTTCTTT. The V gene is TRBV12-3 or TRBV12-4, the J gene TRBJ1-1; 9 positions match TRBD1. The CDR3 extends over 16 amino acids. V dropped 3 bases and J dropped 0; count of bases not matched to a gene: 5.

This clonotype was counted ten times or more. Being one base from a much bigger clone, this may be a read error. J is TRBJ1-2 and V is TRBV6-1, with a possible D match to TRBD1 (6 bases). Germline V gene sequence: CDR1 MNHNS, CDR2 SASEGT. Trimming took 5 bases from V and 4 from J, leaving 20 bases between them. The CDR3 covers 16 residues. This chain's CDR3 is CASSRDRPESRYGYTF. CDR3 sequence (DNA): TGTGCCAGCAGTAGAGACAGGCCGGAATCTCGCTATGGCTACACCTTC.

The J gene is TRBJ1-2, the V gene TRBV13, with no clear D. CDR3 size: 16 residues. Trimming shortened V by 5 bases and J by 4 bases, and 20 bases separated the two germline ends. CDR1 and CDR2 (germline): PRHDT, FYEKMQ (reference sequence). CDR3: CASSERGRPKGYGYTF. In DNA form, the CDR3 reads TGTGCCAGCAGCGAAAGAGGAAGGCCGAAGGGCTATGGCTACACCTTC.

The genes are TRBV28 and TRBJ1-1; D is uncertain. There are 11 residues in the CDR3. V lost 7 bases and J lost 3, with 6 bases in between. Germline V lookup: CDR1 MDHEN, CDR2 SYDVKM. The CDR3 sequence is CASNSYTEAFF. In nucleotides, the CDR3 is TGTGCCAGCAACAGTTACACTGAAGCTTTCTTT.

This clonotype was seen at least ten times. V is TRBV6-5 and J is TRBJ2-7, with D perhaps matching TRBD1 (5 bases). This CDR3 is 13 amino acids long. CDR1 is MNHEY and CDR2 is SVGAGI in the germline V gene. Trimming took 6 bases from V and 3 from J, leaving 12 bases between them. CDR3 amino acids: CASSLTDFYEQYF. CDR3 DNA: TGTGCCAGCAGCCTGACAGATTTCTACGAGCAGTACTTC.

The chain joins TRBV10-3 to TRBJ2-5; tentative D call: TRBD2 (5 bases). The CDR3 consists of 14 residues. V was pared by 2 bases and J by 5 bases, with 12 bases between. Germline assignment: CDR1 ENHRY and CDR2 SYGVKD. The DNA for the CDR3 is TGTGCCATCAGTGAGATCTGGGCTAGCGAGACCCAGTACTTC. It specifies CAISEIWASETQYF.

CDR3 in amino acids: CASRPRASGGGGGEQYF. The CDR3 nucleotides read TGTGCCAGCAGGCCGAGGGCTAGCGGGGGAGGCGGCGGCGAGCAGTACTTC. The chain recombines TRBV7-8 with TRBJ2-7; TRBD2 matches at 10 bases. The CDR3 consists of 17 residues. Losses at the gene ends were 6 bases for V and 6 bases for J; bases not matched to a gene: 17. The germline CDR1 and CDR2 sequences are SGHVS and FQNEAQ.

This clonotype was counted only a few times. V usage is TRBV18 and J usage is TRBJ1-1; tentative D call: TRBD1 (6 bases). Germline assignment: CDR1 KGHSH and CDR2 LQKENI. V dropped 4 bases and J dropped 4 bases, with 16 bases sitting between them. The CDR3 sequence is 15 residues long. CDR3 nucleotide sequence: TGTGCCAGCTCACGGACACAGGGTGAAAGCACTGAAGCTTTCTTT. The encoded protein is CASSRTQGESTEAFF.